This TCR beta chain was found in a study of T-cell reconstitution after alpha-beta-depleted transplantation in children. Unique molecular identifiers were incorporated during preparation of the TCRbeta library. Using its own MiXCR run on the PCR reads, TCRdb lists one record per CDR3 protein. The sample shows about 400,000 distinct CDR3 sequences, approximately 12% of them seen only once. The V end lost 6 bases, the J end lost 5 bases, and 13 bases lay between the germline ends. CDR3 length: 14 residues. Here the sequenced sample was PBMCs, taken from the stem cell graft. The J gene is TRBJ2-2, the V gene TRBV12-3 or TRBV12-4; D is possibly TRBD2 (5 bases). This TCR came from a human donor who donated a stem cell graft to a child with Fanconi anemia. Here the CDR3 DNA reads TGTGCCAGCAGCCTACACCGGGAAACCGGGGAGCTGTTTTTT. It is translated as CASSLHRETGELFF.